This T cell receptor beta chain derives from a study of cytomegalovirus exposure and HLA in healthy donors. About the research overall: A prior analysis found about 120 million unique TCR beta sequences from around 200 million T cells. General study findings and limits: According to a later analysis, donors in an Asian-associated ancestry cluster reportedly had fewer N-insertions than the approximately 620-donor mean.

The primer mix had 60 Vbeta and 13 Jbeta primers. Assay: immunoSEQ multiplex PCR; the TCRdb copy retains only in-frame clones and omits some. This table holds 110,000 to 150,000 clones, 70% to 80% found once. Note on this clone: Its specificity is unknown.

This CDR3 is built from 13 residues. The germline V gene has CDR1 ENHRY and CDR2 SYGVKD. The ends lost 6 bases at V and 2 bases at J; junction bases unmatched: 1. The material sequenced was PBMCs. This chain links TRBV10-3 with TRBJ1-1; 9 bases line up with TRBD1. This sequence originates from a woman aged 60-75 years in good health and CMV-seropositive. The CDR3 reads CAIRGQGNTEAFF. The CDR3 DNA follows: TGTGCCATCAGGGGACAGGGTAACACTGAAGCTTTCTTT.